This TCR beta chain was identified in a study of cytomegalovirus exposure and HLA in healthy donors. Overall study findings and caveats: Earlier analysis found most TCR beta V segments productive about 87% or about 30% of the time. A likely sequencing artifact accounted for one observed cluster of highly shared sequence variants. It was 150 or so TCR beta chains that were listed as cytomegalovirus-associated.

With regard to this clone: Its antigen remains unidentified.

At the time of sampling, donors were nominally healthy, though unrecorded immune exposures were likely. Germline-derived CDR1 and CDR2 are SGHRS and YFSETQ. This CDR3 has 13 residues. V was clipped by 7 bases and J by 3 bases; unmatched bases: 4. The PCR employed 60 Vbeta primers together with 13 Jbeta primers. The assay was immunoSEQ multiplex PCR, and TCRdb's table has in-frame clones only and misses some. The top ten hold around 2% of the sample, which has around 150,000 clones, around 76% seen once. V is TRBV5-1 and J is TRBJ2-3; 8 bases fit TRBD1. The sequence was obtained from a female donor in good health and CMV-seronegative. What was sequenced was PBMCs. CDR3 loop: CASGGQGTDTQYF. The CDR3, as DNA: TGCGCCAGCGGAGGACAGGGAACAGATACGCAGTATTTT.